This section outlines one T cell receptor beta chain sequence together with its context. CDR1 and CDR2 from the germline V gene are SGHNT and YENEEA. This CDR3 spans 16 amino acids. Trimming shortened V by 0 bases and J by 2 bases, and 13 bases separated the two germline ends. This record comes from a study of T cell changes during pregnancy in multiple sclerosis. TCRdb keeps only in-frame clones here, not all; method: immunoSEQ multiplex PCR. Among more than 65,000 clones, 75% to 95% were seen once, and the ten largest hold 0.43%. This sequence joins TRBV11-3 and TRBJ1-2; maybe TRBD1 (5 bases). The sequence derives from a female donor with multiple sclerosis, enrolled in a pregnancy study. Source: CD4+ T cells from peripheral blood mononuclear cells, taken before pregnancy. The CDR3 protein is CASSLEGGAENYGYTF. The DNA for the CDR3 is TGTGCCAGCAGCTTAGAGGGCGGGGCGGAAAACTATGGCTACACCTTC.